This entry lists 20 T cell receptor beta chains sequenced from one sample in a study of vaccination effects on CD4 cells after COVID-19 (dated by TCRdb to between 2021 and 2022). In the ViraFEST assay, PBMC were stimulated with viral peptide pools, and TCR sequencing was then used to find antigen-specific CD4+ T cell clonotypes based on their expansion. After around 11 days of culture, CD4+ T cells were isolated with the EasySep CD4+ T cell isolation kit. The absence of prior SARS-CoV-2 infection in healthy vaccine recipients was confirmed by negative nucleocapsid antibodies before and after vaccination. The library came from the immunoSEQ multiplex PCR assay. Held by TCRdb, this immuneACCESS table contains in-frame sequences only and omits some clones. Under half of the omission traces to an unresolved V gene where checked; the cause of the rest is unknown. Within this sample are tens of thousands of clones, with roughly four fifths of them counted one time only. The biggest ten clones account for around 19% of the sample.

Antigen specificity for these receptors is unknown. This specimen was CD4+ T cells from PBMCs cultured with HCoV-NL63 spike peptides, taken before COVID-19 vaccination. The cell subset or site label, read with the paper, signifies: HCoV-NL63 spike overlapping peptide pool stimulation. All receptors come from a human donor who received a COVID-19 vaccine.

This clone was observed once. V and J are TRBV6-1 and TRBJ1-4, with 10 bases identical to TRBD1. Germline V gene sequence: CDR1 MNHNS, CDR2 SASEGT. Losses at the gene ends were 3 bases for V and 5 bases for J; bases not matched to a gene: 9. The CDR3 is made up of 17 amino acids. CDR3 residues: CASSDFTRTGGNEKLFF. Written as DNA, the CDR3 is TGTGCCAGCAGTGACTTTACTAGGACAGGGGGAAATGAAAAACTGTTTTTT.

The chain is built from TRBV4-2 and TRBJ2-7; the D call may be TRBD1 or TRBD2 (5 bases each). V lost 1 base and J lost 2, with 12 bases in between. Germline CDR1 LGHNA, CDR2 YNFKEQ. The CDR3 contains 15 residues. CDR3 coding DNA: TGTGCCAGCAGCCAAGGATCAGGGAGCGCCTACGAGCAGTACTTC. It is translated as CASSQGSGSAYEQYF.

The chain couples TRBV30 to TRBJ2-3; D possibly uses TRBD1 or TRBD2 (5 bases each). The V end was cut by 7 bases, the J end by 1 base, with 12 bases between. The CDR3 loop spans 13 amino acids. Per the germline V gene, CDR1 is GTSNPN and CDR2 is SVGIG (reference sequence). In DNA form, the CDR3 reads TGTGCCTACCTTGGGGGAGGCACAGATACGCAGTATTTT. Protein sequence: CAYLGGGTDTQYF.

The rearrangement links TRBV5-6 to TRBJ1-6; D remains unclear. This CDR3 comprises 17 residues. Germline CDR1 and CDR2: SGHDT and YYEEEE. V was pared by 4 bases and J by 0 bases, with 14 bases between. Here the CDR3 reads CASSQGPRSSYNSPLHF. DNA of the CDR3: TGTGCCAGCAGCCAAGGACCGCGGAGCTCCTATAATTCACCCCTCCACTTT.

This clone was recorded only once. The V call is TRBV3-1 (or the pseudogene TRBV3-2), the J call TRBJ1-4; D uncertain. V was shortened by 3 bases and J by 7 bases, with 12 bases between the two germline ends. Germline loops: CDR1 LGHDT, CDR2 YNNKEL (reference sequence). The CDR3 is 14 residues long. The CDR3 DNA sequence: TGTGCCAGCAGCCAGGCCGCCGGTCCTGAAAAACTGTTTTTT. It codes for CASSQAAGPEKLFF.

This clone was seen a single time. This chain links TRBV25-1 with TRBJ1-2; D unclear. V gave up 1 base and J gave up 4 bases, with 7 bases separating them. Germline assignment: CDR1 MGHDK and CDR2 SYGVNS. This CDR3 spans 13 amino acids. CDR3 residues: CASSELEIYGYTF. The CDR3 DNA is TGTGCCAGCAGTGAATTAGAAATCTATGGCTACACCTTC.

The chain recombines TRBV19 with TRBJ1-5, with 7 bases aligning to TRBD1. Germline lookup yields CDR1 LNHDA and CDR2 SQIVND (reference sequence). V lost 4 bases and J lost 1; bases outside the gene matches: 7. The CDR3 contains 16 residues. CDR3 loop: CASSTRQGGSNQPQHF. The CDR3 coding sequence is TGTGCCAGTAGTACGCGACAGGGAGGGAGCAATCAGCCCCAGCATTTT.

This clone was observed a single time. V and J are TRBV5-6 and TRBJ1-1; possible D gene TRBD1, 5 bases. The CDR3 contains 15 residues. Per the germline V gene, CDR1 is SGHDT and CDR2 is YYEEEE. V dropped 10 bases and J dropped 10 bases, with 29 bases sitting between them. CDR3 DNA: TGTGCCTCGTATACCTTGGGGCTCGCGTCCTTAATAGCTTTCTTT. Its translation is CASYTLGLASLIAFF. The entire variable domain, with the rest obtained from reference TRBV5-6 and TRBJ1-1, is as follows: DAGVTQSPTHLIKTRGQQVTLRCSPKSGHDTVSWYQQALGQGPQFIFQYYEEEERQRGNFPDRFSGHQFPNYSSELNVNALLLGDSALYLCASYTLGLASLIAFFGQGTRLTVV.

CDR3 DNA: TGTGCCAGCAGCGGCGGACAGGGGGCGTATAATGAGCAGTTCTTC. Translated, it gives CASSGGQGAYNEQFF. V is TRBV9 and J is TRBJ2-1, with 11 nucleotides matching TRBD1. CDR1 and CDR2 from the germline V gene are SGDLS and YYNGEE. The length of the CDR3 is 15 residues. Germline trimming cut 3 bases from V and 7 bases from J; bases unmatched to any gene: 6.

The chain recombines TRBV4-1 with TRBJ1-5, with D possibly TRBD1 on 5 matching bases. CDR3 length: 15 amino acids. V shed 4 bases and J shed 4 bases, with 14 bases lying between them. Germline V gene lookup returns CDR1 MGHRA and CDR2 YSYEKL. The CDR3 here is CASSLGVGGNQPQHF. CDR3 coding DNA: TGCGCCAGCAGCCTGGGGGTCGGGGGGAATCAGCCCCAGCATTTT.

The V call is TRBV3-1 (or the pseudogene TRBV3-2), the J call TRBJ1-6; D gene ambiguous. Germline assignment: CDR1 LGHDT and CDR2 YNNKEL (reference sequence). Trimming left V 1 base short and J 6 bases short, with 7 bases between. The CDR3 contains 14 residues. The CDR3 region is CASSQVEGNSPLHF. The DNA of the CDR3 is TGTGCCAGCAGCCAAGTCGAGGGTAATTCACCCCTCCACTTT.

As DNA, the CDR3 is TGTGCCAGCAGCAGACAGGTGAACACTGAAGCTTTCTTT. Protein product: CASSRQVNTEAFF. V usage is TRBV5-5 and J usage is TRBJ1-1; tentatively, D is TRBD1 (6 bases). Looked up from germline, CDR1 is SGHKS and CDR2 is YYEKEE (reference sequence). The CDR3 length is 13 residues. The V and J ends lost 4 bases and 0 bases respectively, with 7 bases between them.

This rearrangement joins TRBV19 to TRBJ2-4; 9 nucleotides line up with TRBD1. The CDR3 loop spans 13 amino acids. Germline values: CDR1 LNHDA, CDR2 SQIVND (reference sequence). V shed 6 bases and J 9 bases; nucleotides not matched to a gene: 6. The CDR3 DNA reads as TGTGCCAGTAGGGACAGGGGAACGGGCATTCAGTACTTC. Protein: CASRDRGTGIQYF.

The gene calls are TRBV7-2 and TRBJ2-1; the match to TRBD1 covers 10 bases. V shed 6 bases and J 2 bases; nucleotides not matched to a gene: 4. This CDR3 comprises 15 residues. Germline CDR1 reads SGHTA; CDR2 reads FQGNSA. DNA of the CDR3: TGTGCCAGCAGTCGACAGGGGGCAGCCTACAATGAGCAGTTCTTC. Protein: CASSRQGAAYNEQFF.

This chain uses TRBV3-1 (or the pseudogene TRBV3-2) with TRBJ1-1; D unclear. V was pared by 2 bases and J by 1 base, with 5 bases between. Per germline, CDR1 LGHDT and CDR2 YNNKEL (reference sequence). CDR3 length: 13 residues. The CDR3 DNA reads as TGTGCCAGCAGCCAAAAGTCGAACACTGAAGCTTTCTTT. This gives the protein CASSQKSNTEAFF.

The rearrangement uses TRBV6-5 and TRBJ1-5; unclear D gene. There are 10 residues in the CDR3. Germline CDR1 reads MNHEY; CDR2 reads SVGAGI. Trimming removed 11 bases at V and 5 bases at J, with 7 bases between. CDR3 amino acids: CAGNYQPQHF. CDR3 DNA sequence: TGTGCCGGAAATTATCAGCCCCAGCATTTT.

This chain connects TRBV29-1 to TRBJ2-7; D is ambiguous. Germline V CDR1 and CDR2: SQVTM, ANQGSEA. This CDR3 contains 12 residues. The ends were cut back, 1 base at V and 4 bases at J, with 8 bases in the middle. CDR3 nucleotides: TGCAGCGTTGAAGCGGTGGATTACGAGCAGTACTTC. Translated, it gives CSVEAVDYEQYF.

This chain uses TRBV6-5 with TRBJ2-2; D uncertain. From germline, CDR1 is MNHEY and CDR2 SVGAGI. V gave up 8 bases and J gave up 8 bases, with 9 bases separating them. The CDR3 runs to 11 residues. The CDR3 reads CASVTVGELFF. The CDR3 DNA follows: TGTGCCAGCGTTACTGTAGGGGAGCTGTTTTTT.

CDR3 amino acids: CASTSTGRDLVGDTQYF. Written as DNA, the CDR3 is TGTGCCAGTACCTCGACTGGGCGGGATTTGGTGGGAGATACGCAGTATTTT. The chain uses TRBV19 and TRBJ2-3, with D perhaps matching TRBD2 (6 bases). CDR1 is LNHDA and CDR2 is SQIVND in the germline V gene (reference sequence). With 7 bases removed from V and 5 bases from J, the gap between germline ends came to 25 bases. CDR3 size: 17 residues.

This rearrangement joins TRBV21-1 to TRBJ1-5; the D segment call TRBD1 is taken from the table without a DNA check. TRBV21-1 corresponds to a pseudogene. The length of the CDR3 is 18 residues. CDR3 sequence (DNA): TGTGCCGGTATCATTGGGACAGGGGCCGCCTCTCGCCATCAGCCCCAGCATTTT. This translates into CAGIIGTGAASRHQPQHF.